This T cell receptor (beta chain) was found in a study of early T cells in non-severe SARS-CoV-2 infection. In the study overall: Chains were unpaired, as sequencing was done on bulk RNA from unsorted whole blood.

Unique molecular identifiers tagged individual cDNA molecules. TCRdb called the 5' RACE reads again in MiXCR, with one record for every CDR3 protein. Of tens of thousands of distinct CDR3 sequences in the sample, around a tenth were seen once. On this clonotype itself: Its antigen is undetermined.

In germline, CDR1 is SGHAT, CDR2 FQNNGV. V trimming: 6 bases; J trimming: 4 bases; junction bases outside the gene matches: 12. CDR3 length: 16 amino acids. General observations from the study: VDJdb-based annotation leaned toward anti-spike CD8 responses and missed private and CD4 specificities.

Sample: whole blood, taken at baseline. The clonotype comes from an adult who was a healthcare worker with PCR-confirmed SARS-CoV-2 infection or an uninfected control (not recorded which). The chain has TRBV11-2 and TRBJ2-7; 10 bases agree with TRBD1. The CDR3 nucleotides read TGTGCCAGCAGATCATTACCCGGACAGGGGGGATACGAGCAGTACTTC. Translated, it gives CASRSLPGQGGYEQYF.